The sequence of this T cell receptor beta chain was determined in a study of blood T cells in healthy people across ages. Study-level information: Template switching retrieved approximately one barcoded beta molecule for each two T cells. General study results and limits: Higher naive T cell percentage went strongly together with higher TCR beta diversity.

Regarding this clonotype: No antigen is known for it.

V lost 2 bases to trimming and J lost 11 bases, with 12 bases between them. Germline lookup yields CDR1 SGHDN and CDR2 FVKESK. The CDR3 totals 12 residues. Caucasian, healthy and from Russia, the donors were aged between 6 and 90. Then a second PCR, running roughly 7 to 11 cycles, was carried out with a sample-barcoded 5' primer and a J-beta primer mix. MiXCR, applied by TCRdb to the 5' RACE reads, yields one record per CDR3 protein. In the table there are hundreds of thousands of distinct CDR3 sequences, 20% to 25% of which are singletons. V and J are TRBV14 and TRBJ1-1; D gene unclear. The specimen sequenced was blood. The TCR originated in a man between 65 and 85 years old in good health. DNA of the CDR3: TGTGCCAGCAGCCAATATCCTAGCGAGGCTTTCTTT. It translates to CASSQYPSEAFF.